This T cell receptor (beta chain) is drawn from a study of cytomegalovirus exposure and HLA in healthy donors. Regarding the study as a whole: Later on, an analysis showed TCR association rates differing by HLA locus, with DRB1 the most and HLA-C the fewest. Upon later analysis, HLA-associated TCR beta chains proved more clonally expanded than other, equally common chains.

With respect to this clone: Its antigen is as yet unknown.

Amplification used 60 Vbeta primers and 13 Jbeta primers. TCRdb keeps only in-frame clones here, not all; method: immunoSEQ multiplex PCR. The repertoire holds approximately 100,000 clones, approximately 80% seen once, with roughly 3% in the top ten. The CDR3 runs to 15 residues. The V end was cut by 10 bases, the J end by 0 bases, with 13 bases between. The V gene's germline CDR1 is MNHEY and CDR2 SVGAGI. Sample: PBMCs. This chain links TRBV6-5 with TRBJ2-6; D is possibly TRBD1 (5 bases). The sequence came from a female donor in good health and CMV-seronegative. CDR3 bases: TGTGCCACCCGTAAAGGGGTCTCTGGGGCCAACGTCCTGACTTTC. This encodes CATRKGVSGANVLTF.